These T cell receptor beta chains were read from a single sample in a study of cytotoxic CD8 clonotypes in ibrutinib-treated CLL. Sequencing used immunoSEQ multiplex PCR; TCRdb keeps in-frame clones, though not all of them. The table includes 45,000 to 70,000 clones, over 55% detected once. Sequencing used PBMCs, obtained after 24 months of ibrutinib treatment. The receptors derive from a human donor with chronic lymphocytic leukemia. The CDR3 runs from the conserved cysteine through the conserved F or W.

CDR3 length	V gene	CDR3 protein
14	TRBV19	CATGQLPMRNEQFF
15	TRBV5-1	CASTVLGTGGEKLFF
13	TRBV11-1	CASSLVGSYGYTF
13	TRBV28	CASTGGRREKLFF
14	TRBV7-6	CASSPRASNEKLFF
13	TRBV6-5	CATRDRGGNEQFF
17	TRBV5-1	CASSLGSGRISGNTIYF
15	TRBV15	CATSRPGTGNQPQHF
17	TRBV7-6	CASSLRRGTGIGETQYF
13	TRBV6-5	CASSQIQGNEQFF
13	TRBV18	CASSHGAGEEAFF
15	TRBV9	CASSVVSGKTDTQYF
17	TRBV18	CASSPKLGQAQGDTQYF
12	TRBV4-2	CASSQDDSPLHF
14	TRBV15	CATSPTYTTGELFF
13	TRBV28	CASSLLGNTEAFF
15	TRBV30	CAWSGDLSGTGELFF
14	TRBV5-1	CASSSGQGLGELFF
18	TRBV5-1	CASSFRLAGESSTDTQYF
16	TRBV4-2	CASSRFAGDLQETQYF
14	TRBV2	CASRVQGSTTEQFF
15	TRBV13	CASSLDTLGGDTIYF
13	TRBV6-5	CASSGTRVYEQYF
17	TRBV9	CASSVEGPPAMNTEAFF
16	TRBV6-6	CASSMFPSKGSYEQYF
18	TRBV5-1	CASSPDGSRPSRTDTQYF
15	TRBV10-1	CASSDSGGLVNEQFF
14	TRBV15	CATSRISGTDTQYF
15	TRBV6-5	CASSPRATGNTEAFF
16	TRBV19	CASSIVTTYSNQPQHF
18	TRBV4-2	CASSQEGRGWGSQETQYF
16	TRBV5-8	CASSFYPYGGTYEQYF
16	TRBV13	CASSLTRTTGANVLTF
16	TRBV29-1	CSVEGGLAGGAYEQYF
12	TRBV7-7	CASRGWSGELFF
15	TRBV5-6	CASRPNRGIGNGYTF
13	TRBV7-6	CASSLDLNTEAFF
12	TRBV11-2	CASSRENYGYTF
14	TRBV11-1	CASRRTASTDTQYF
16	TRBV25-1	CASSELGGGPGETQYF
15	TRBV5-1	CASGEGLIANYGYTF
15	TRBV4-1	CASSQGGQGGQPQHF
15	TRBV27	CASGGQGAANEKLFF
11	TRBV12-5	CASAMNTEAFF
15	TRBV5-4	CASSSEWGRNTEAFF
15	TRBV4-1	CASSRIMASGLEAFF
15	TRBV6-5	CASSREQGARDTQYF
12	TRBV10-1	CASSELGVVQYF
14	TRBV6-1	CASSEVAVNSPLHF
15	TRBV28	CASSLRPHAGTEAFF
14	TRBV5-1	CASKAGTDNYGYTF
15	TRBV28	CASSLARDYQETQYF
14	TRBV28	CASSLGGRLYEQYF
16	TRBV6-1	CASSVLRTGASYGYTF
15	TRBV5-5	CASSLWDRAVYGYTF